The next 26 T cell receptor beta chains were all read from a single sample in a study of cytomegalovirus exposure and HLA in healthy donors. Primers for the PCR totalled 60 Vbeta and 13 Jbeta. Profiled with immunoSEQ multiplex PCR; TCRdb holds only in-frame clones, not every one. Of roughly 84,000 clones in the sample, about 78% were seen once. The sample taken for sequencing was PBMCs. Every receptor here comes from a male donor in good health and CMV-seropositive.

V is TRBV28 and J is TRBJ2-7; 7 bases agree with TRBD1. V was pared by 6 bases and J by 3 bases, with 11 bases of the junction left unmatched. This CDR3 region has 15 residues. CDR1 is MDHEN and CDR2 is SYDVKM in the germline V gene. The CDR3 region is CASSGQAILDYEQYF. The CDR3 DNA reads TGTGCCAGCAGCGGACAGGCGATATTAGACTACGAGCAGTACTTC. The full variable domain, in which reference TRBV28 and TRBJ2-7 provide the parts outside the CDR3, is DVKVTQSSRYLVKRTGEKVFLECVQDMDHENMFWYRQDPGLGLRLIYFSYDVKMKEKGDIPEGYSVSREKKERFSLILESASTNQTSMYLCASSGQAILDYEQYFGPGTRLTVT.

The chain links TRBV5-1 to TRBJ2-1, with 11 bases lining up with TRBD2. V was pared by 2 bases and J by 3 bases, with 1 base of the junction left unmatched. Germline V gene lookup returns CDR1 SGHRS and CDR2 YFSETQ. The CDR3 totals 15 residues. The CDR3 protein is CASSFSGGVYNEQFF. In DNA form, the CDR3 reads TGCGCCAGCAGCTTTAGCGGGGGGGTCTACAATGAGCAGTTCTTC.

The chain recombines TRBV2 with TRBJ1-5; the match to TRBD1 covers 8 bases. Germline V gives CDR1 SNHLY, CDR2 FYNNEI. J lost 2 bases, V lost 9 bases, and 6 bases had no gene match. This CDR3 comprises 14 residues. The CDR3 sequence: CASRDRIGNQPQHF. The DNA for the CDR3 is TGTGCCAGTAGGGACAGGATAGGCAATCAGCCCCAGCATTTT.

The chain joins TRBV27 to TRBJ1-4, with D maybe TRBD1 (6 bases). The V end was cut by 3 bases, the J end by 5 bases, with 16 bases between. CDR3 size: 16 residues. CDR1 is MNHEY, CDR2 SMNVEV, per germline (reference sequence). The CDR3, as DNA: TGTGCCAGCAGTTTCTCGGGTGGACAGCCAAATGAAAAACTGTTTTTT. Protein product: CASSFSGGQPNEKLFF.

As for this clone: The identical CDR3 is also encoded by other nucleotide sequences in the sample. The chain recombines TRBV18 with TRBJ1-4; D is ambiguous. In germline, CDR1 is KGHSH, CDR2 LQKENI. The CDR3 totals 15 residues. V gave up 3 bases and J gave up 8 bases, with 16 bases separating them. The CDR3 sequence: CASSPNSGVGEKLFF. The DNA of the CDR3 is TGTGCCAGCTCACCCAATTCCGGGGTAGGGGAAAAACTGTTTTTT.

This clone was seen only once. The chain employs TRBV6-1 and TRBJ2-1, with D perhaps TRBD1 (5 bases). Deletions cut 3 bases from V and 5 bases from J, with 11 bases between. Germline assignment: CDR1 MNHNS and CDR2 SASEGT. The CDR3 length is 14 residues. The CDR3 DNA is TGTGCCAGCAGTGAGGGGCCTAGGAACAATGAGCAGTTCTTC. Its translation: CASSEGPRNNEQFF.

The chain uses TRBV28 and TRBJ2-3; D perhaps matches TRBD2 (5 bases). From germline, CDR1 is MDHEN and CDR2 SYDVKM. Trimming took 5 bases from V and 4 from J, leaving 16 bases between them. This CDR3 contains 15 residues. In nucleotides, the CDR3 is TGTGCCAGCAGTCTGATAACTAGTTCCGCAGATACGCAGTATTTT. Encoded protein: CASSLITSSADTQYF. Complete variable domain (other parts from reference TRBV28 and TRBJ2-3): DVKVTQSSRYLVKRTGEKVFLECVQDMDHENMFWYRQDPGLGLRLIYFSYDVKMKEKGDIPEGYSVSREKKERFSLILESASTNQTSMYLCASSLITSSADTQYFGPGTRLTVL.

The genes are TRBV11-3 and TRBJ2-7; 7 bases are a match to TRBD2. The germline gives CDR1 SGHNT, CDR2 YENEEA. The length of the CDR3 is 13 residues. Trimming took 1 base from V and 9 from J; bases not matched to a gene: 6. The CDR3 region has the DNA TGTGCCAGCAGCTTAGTAGGTGGGAGGGGGCAGTACTTC. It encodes CASSLVGGRGQYF.

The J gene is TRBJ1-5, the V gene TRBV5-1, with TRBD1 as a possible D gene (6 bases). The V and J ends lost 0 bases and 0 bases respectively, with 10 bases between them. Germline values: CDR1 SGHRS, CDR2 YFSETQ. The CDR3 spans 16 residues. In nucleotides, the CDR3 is TGCGCCAGCAGCTTGGGGGAGGGGGATAGCAATCAGCCCCAGCATTTT. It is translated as CASSLGEGDSNQPQHF. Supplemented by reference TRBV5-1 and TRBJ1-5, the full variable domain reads KAGVTQTPRYLIKTRGQQVTLSCSPISGHRSVSWYQQTPGQGLQFLFEYFSETQRNKGNFPGRFSGRQFSNSRSEMNVSTLELGDSALYLCASSLGEGDSNQPQHFGDGTRLSIL.

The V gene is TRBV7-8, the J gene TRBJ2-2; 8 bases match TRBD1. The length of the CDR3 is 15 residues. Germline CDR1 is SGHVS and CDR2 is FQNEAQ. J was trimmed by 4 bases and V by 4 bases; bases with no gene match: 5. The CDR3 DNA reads TGTGCCAGCAGCTCCCAACAGGGGGTCACCGGGGAGCTGTTTTTT. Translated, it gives CASSSQQGVTGELFF. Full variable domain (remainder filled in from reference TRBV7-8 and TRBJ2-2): GAGVSQSPRYKVAKRGQDVALRCDPISGHVSLFWYQQALGQGPEFLTYFQNEAQLDKSGLPSDRFFAERPEGSVSTLKIQRTQQEDSAVYLCASSSQQGVTGELFFGEGSRLTVL.

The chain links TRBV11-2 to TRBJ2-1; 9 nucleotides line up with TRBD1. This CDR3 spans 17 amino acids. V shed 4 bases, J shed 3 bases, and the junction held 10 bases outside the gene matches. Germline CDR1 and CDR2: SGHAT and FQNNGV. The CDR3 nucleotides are TGTGCCAGCAGCTCCGATACCGGGACAGGGTTCTACAATGAGCAGTTCTTC. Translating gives CASSSDTGTGFYNEQFF. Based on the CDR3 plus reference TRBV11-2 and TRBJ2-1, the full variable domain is EAGVAQSPRYKIIEKRQSVAFWCNPISGHATLYWYQQILGQGPKLLIQFQNNGVVDDSQLPKDRFSAERLKGVDSTLKIQPAKLEDSAVYLCASSSDTGTGFYNEQFFGPGTRLTVL.

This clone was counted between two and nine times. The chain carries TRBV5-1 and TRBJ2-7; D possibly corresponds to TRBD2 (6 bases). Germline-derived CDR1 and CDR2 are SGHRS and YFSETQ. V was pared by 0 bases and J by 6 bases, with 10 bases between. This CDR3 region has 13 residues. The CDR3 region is CASSLELAREQYF. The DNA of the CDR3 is TGCGCCAGCAGCTTGGAACTAGCTCGCGAGCAGTACTTC.

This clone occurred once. CDR3 coding DNA: TGTGCCAGGCCCCAAGGATGCAGGGGGCCCTACGAGCAGTACTTC. Protein: CARPQGCRGPYEQYF. This chain uses TRBV11-2 with TRBJ2-7; 8 bases fit TRBD1. CDR3 size: 15 residues. The V segment lost 9 bases and the J segment 2 bases; nucleotides outside the gene matches: 12. CDR1 and CDR2 (germline): SGHAT, FQNNGV.

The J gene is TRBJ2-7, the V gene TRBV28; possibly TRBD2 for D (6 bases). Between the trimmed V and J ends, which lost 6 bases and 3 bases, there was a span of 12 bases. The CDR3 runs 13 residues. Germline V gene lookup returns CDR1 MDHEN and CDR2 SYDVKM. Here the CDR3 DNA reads TGTGCCAGCAGGGGGAGGAACAGCTACGAGCAGTACTTC. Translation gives CASRGRNSYEQYF.

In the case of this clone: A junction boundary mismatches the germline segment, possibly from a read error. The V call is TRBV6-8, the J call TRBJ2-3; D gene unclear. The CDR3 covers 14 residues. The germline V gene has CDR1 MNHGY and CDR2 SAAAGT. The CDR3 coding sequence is TGTGCCAGCAGTCACTCATTTAGAGAGGATACGCAGTATTTT. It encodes CASSHSFREDTQYF.

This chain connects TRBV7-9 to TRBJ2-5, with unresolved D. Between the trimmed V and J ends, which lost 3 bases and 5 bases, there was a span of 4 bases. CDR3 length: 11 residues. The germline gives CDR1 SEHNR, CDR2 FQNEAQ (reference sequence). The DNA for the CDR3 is TGTGCCAGCAGCTTCGGGGAGACCCAGTACTTC. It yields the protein CASSFGETQYF.

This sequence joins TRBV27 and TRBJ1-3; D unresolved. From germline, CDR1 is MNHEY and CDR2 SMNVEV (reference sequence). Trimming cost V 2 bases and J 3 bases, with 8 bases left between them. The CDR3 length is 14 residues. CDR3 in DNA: TGTGCCAGCAGTTTAAGAGGGTATGGAAACACCATATATTTT. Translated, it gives CASSLRGYGNTIYF.

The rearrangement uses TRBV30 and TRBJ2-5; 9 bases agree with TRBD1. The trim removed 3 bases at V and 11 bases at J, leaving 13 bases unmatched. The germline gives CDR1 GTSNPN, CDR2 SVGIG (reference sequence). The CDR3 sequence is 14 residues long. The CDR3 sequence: CAWSPRKDRGEQYF. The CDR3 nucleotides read TGTGCCTGGAGCCCCAGAAAGGACAGGGGAGAGCAGTACTTC. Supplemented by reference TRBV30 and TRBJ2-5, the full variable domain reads SQTIHQWPATLVQPVGSPLSLECTVEGTSNPNLYWYRQAAGRGLQLLFYSVGIGQISSEVPQNLSASRPQDRQFILSSKKLLLSDSGFYLCAWSPRKDRGEQYFGPGTRLLVL.

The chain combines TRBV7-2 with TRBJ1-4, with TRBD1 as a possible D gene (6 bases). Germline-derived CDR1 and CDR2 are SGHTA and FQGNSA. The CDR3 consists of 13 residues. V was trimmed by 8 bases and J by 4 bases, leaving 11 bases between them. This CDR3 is CASLARGNEKLFF. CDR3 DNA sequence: TGTGCCAGCTTAGCCAGGGGTAATGAAAAACTGTTTTTT.

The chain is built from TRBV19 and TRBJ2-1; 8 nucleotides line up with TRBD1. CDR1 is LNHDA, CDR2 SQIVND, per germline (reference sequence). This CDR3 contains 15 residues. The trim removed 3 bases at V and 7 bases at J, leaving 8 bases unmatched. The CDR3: CASSIWQGAGNEQFF. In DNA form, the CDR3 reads TGTGCCAGTAGTATTTGGCAGGGGGCGGGGAATGAGCAGTTCTTC.

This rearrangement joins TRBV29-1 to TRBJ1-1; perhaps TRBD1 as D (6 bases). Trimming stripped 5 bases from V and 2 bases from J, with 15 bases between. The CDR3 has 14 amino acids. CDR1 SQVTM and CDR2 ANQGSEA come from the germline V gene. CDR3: CSVKGGVGNTEAFF. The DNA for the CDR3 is TGCAGCGTTAAAGGGGGGGTCGGTAACACTGAAGCTTTCTTT.

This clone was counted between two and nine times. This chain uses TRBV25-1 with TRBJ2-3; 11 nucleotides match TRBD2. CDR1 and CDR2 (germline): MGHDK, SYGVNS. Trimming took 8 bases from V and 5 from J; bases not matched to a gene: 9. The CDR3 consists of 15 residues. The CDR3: CASGQTSGKRDTQYF. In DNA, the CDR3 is TGTGCCAGCGGCCAGACTAGCGGGAAGAGAGATACGCAGTATTTT.

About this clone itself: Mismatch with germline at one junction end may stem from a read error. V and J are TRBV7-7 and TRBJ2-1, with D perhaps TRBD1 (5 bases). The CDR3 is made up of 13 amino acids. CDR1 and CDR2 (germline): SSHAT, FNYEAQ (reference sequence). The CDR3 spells CASSPTVTEEQFF. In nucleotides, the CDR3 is TGTGCTAGCAGCCCTACTGTGACAGAAGAGCAGTTCTTC.

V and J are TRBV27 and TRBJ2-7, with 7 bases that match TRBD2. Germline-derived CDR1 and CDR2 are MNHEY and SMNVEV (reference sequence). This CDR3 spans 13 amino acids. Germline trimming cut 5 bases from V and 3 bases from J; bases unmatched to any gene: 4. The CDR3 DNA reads TGTGCCAGCAGTCTAAGGACTAGCTACGAGCAGTACTTC. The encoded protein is CASSLRTSYEQYF.

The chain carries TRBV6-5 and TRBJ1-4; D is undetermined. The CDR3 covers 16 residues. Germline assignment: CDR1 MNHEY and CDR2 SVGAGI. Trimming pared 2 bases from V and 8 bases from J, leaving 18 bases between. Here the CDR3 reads CASSYTARSGSEKLFF. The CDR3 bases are TGTGCCAGCAGTTACACGGCAAGATCGGGGAGCGAAAAACTGTTTTTT.

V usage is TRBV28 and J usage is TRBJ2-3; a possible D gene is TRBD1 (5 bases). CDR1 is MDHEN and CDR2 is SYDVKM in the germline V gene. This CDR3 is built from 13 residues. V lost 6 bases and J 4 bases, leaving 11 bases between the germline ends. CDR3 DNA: TGTGCCAGCAGGGCGCAGGGCGCAGATACGCAGTATTTT. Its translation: CASRAQGADTQYF.